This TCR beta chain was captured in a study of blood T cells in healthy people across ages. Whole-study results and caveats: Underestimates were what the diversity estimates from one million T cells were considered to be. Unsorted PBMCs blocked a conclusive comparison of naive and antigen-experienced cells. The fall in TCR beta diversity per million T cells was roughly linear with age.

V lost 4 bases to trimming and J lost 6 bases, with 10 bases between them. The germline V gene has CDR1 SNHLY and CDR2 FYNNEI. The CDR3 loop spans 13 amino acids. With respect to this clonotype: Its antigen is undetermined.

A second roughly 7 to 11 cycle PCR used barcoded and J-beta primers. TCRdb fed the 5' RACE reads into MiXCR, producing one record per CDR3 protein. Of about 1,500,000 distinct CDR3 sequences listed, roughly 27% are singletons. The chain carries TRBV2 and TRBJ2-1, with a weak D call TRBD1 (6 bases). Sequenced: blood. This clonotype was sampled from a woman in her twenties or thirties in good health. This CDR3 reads CASSAVGGNEQFF. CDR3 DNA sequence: TGTGCCAGCAGTGCAGTAGGGGGCAATGAGCAGTTCTTC.